The clone carrying this TCR delta chain turned up a few times. The protein held in TCRdb is that of a much larger clone and does not match this DNA's translation at residue 14, likely because of a read error; the protein shown is translated from the DNA. This CDR3 region has 20 residues. V shed 3 bases and J 1 base; nucleotides not matched to a gene: 21. From germline, CDR1 is GEAIGNYY and CDR2 EKD. This entry is derived from a study of gamma-delta T cells after stem cell transplantation. With CATT, TCRdb re-called clones from the RT-PCR reads. The data show about 2,500 delta-chain clones, approximately 3% seen once.

The sample was gamma-delta T cells. This rearrangement joins TRDV2 to TRDJ1; 8 nucleotides match TRDD3. The origin of this receptor is a human donor. It is not recorded whose cells these are; they may come from a transplant donor. DNA of the CDR3: TGTGCCTGTGACCCCGTTGGTGTACTGGGGGGTCCGGAGAGCACCGATAAACTCATCTTT. Protein sequence: CACDPVGVLGGPESTDKLIF.